A selection of T cell receptor beta chains follows, all from one sample in a study of blood T cell repertoires in COVID-19. TCRdb keeps only in-frame clones here, not all; method: immunoSEQ multiplex PCR. The data show around 240,000 clones, 70% to 85% seen once. The sample was peripheral blood. These receptors originate from a woman aged 80 or over with acute or convalescent COVID-19. CDR3s include the opening cysteine and the closing phenylalanine or tryptophan. The D gene is left open where the match is weak.

TRBJ2-1,TRBD2,TRBV7-2,CASSGGGLAGVNHEQFF,TGTGCCAGCAGCGGCGGGGGGTTAGCGGGAGTTAACCATGAGCAGTTCTTC
TRBJ2-7,TRBD1,TRBV6-5,CASRMGTGDHEQYF,TGTGCCAGCAGGATGGGGACAGGGGACCACGAGCAGTACTTC
TRBJ1-6,.,TRBV7-3,CASSSEQGRDSPLHF,TGTGCCAGCAGCTCAGAACAGGGACGGGATTCACCCCTCCACTTT
TRBJ1-1,.,TRBV6-6,CASSWTNWPEAFF,TGTGCCAGCAGCTGGACAAACTGGCCTGAAGCTTTCTTT
TRBJ1-6,TRBD1,TRBV18,CASSSGTGDNSPLHF,TGTGCCAGCTCATCGGGGACAGGGGATAATTCACCCCTCCACTTT
TRBJ1-1,.,TRBV29-1,CSARGPANTEAFF,TGCAGCGCCCGAGGGCCGGCGAACACTGAAGCTTTCTTT
TRBJ1-2,.,TRBV18,CASSPSQEAGYTF,TGTGCCAGCTCGCCCTCCCAGGAGGCCGGCTACACCTTC
TRBJ2-7,TRBD1,TRBV15,CATSIGGRSYEQYF,TGTGCCACCAGCATAGGGGGCCGGTCCTACGAGCAGTACTTC
TRBJ1-6,.,TRBV20-1,CSASRRFNSPLHF,TGCAGTGCTAGTCGTCGGTTCAATTCACCCCTCCACTTT
TRBJ1-1,.,TRBV2,CASSGGGPNTEAFF,TGTGCCAGCAGTGGGGGAGGCCCCAACACTGAAGCTTTCTTT
TRBJ2-5,TRBD2,TRBV3-1/TRBV3-2,CASSQDRASGSMETQYF,TGTGCCAGCAGCCAAGATCGGGCTAGCGGGAGTATGGAGACCCAGTACTTC
TRBJ1-5,TRBD1,TRBV7-2,CASSLGQGAGNQPQHF,TGTGCCAGCAGCTTAGGACAGGGGGCCGGCAATCAGCCCCAGCATTTT
TRBJ2-1,TRBD1,TRBV7-9,CASSFGTGYNEQFF,TGTGCCAGCAGCTTCGGGACAGGGTACAATGAGCAGTTCTTC
TRBJ1-3,.,TRBV6-5,CASSYRGGNTIYF,TGTGCCAGCAGTTACAGGGGTGGAAACACCATATATTTT
TRBJ2-2,TRBD2,TRBV4-1,CASSQVGGRLHGELFF,TGCGCCAGCAGCCAAGTGGGCGGGAGGTTGCACGGGGAGCTGTTTTTT
TRBJ1-5,TRBD1,TRBV6-2/TRBV6-3,CASSYRGPTQPQHF,TGTGCCAGCAGTTACAGGGGGCCGACTCAGCCCCAGCATTTT
TRBJ1-4,TRBD1,TRBV11-2,CASSSTGGQGKLFF,TGTGCCAGCAGCTCCACAGGGGGCCAAGGAAAACTGTTTTTT
TRBJ2-1,.,TRBV27,CASSFLRAPHNEQFF,TGTGCCAGCAGTTTTTTGAGGGCCCCGCACAATGAGCAGTTCTTC
TRBJ2-3,TRBD2,TRBV11-2,CASSRTSGSKVDTQYF,TGTGCCAGCAGCAGAACTAGCGGGAGTAAGGTAGATACGCAGTATTTT
TRBJ2-1,TRBD2,TRBV7-2,CASSLGGALAGYNEQFF,TGTGCCAGCAGCTTGGGAGGAGCACTAGCGGGATACAATGAGCAGTTCTTC
TRBJ2-1,TRBD1,TRBV19,CASSPRQGSYNEQFF,TGTGCCAGTAGTCCTCGACAGGGATCCTACAATGAGCAGTTCTTC
TRBJ1-2,.,TRBV7-9,CASSLPQGRNYGYTF,TGTGCCAGCAGCTTACCCCAGGGTAGGAACTATGGCTACACCTTC
TRBJ2-5,TRBD1,TRBV30,CAWHPGQGVQETQYF,TGTGCCTGGCACCCGGGACAGGGGGTACAAGAGACCCAGTACTTC
TRBJ1-4,.,TRBV4-2,CASSLREDNEKLFF,TGTGCCAGCAGCCTCAGGGAGGATAATGAAAAACTGTTTTTT
TRBJ2-7,TRBD2,TRBV7-9,CASSHPGTSGRAFSYEQYF,TGTGCCAGCAGCCACCCCGGGACTAGCGGGAGGGCATTCTCCTACGAGCAGTACTTC
TRBJ1-1,.,TRBV6-2/TRBV6-3,CASSYSTSLNTEAFF,TGTGCCAGCAGTTACTCGACTTCCCTGAACACTGAAGCTTTCTTT
TRBJ2-5,TRBD2,TRBV6-2/TRBV6-3,CASSSAGLAQETQYF,TGTGCCAGCAGTTCCGCGGGACTAGCGCAAGAGACCCAGTACTTC
TRBJ1-5,.,TRBV6-2/TRBV6-3,CASSSDRPQPQHF,TGTGCCAGCAGTTCCGACAGGCCTCAGCCCCAGCATTTT